These 6 T cell receptor beta chains share one sample of origin, sequenced in a study of blood T cells in healthy people across ages. A second about 6 to 12 cycle PCR used barcoded and J-beta primers. One entry per CDR3 protein results from TCRdb running MiXCR on the 5' RACE reads. The table shows 1.5 million to 2 million distinct CDR3 sequences, with 49% occurring only once. Input material: blood. The receptors shown here come from a woman aged 40 to 55 in good health.

This clonotype was detected a few times. The chain is built from TRBV6-5 and TRBJ2-7; 9 bases match TRBD1. After removal of 5 bases from V and 3 bases from J, the junction contained 5 bases not matched to a gene. Germline CDR1 is MNHEY and CDR2 is SVGAGI. The length of the CDR3 is 14 residues. Written as DNA, the CDR3 is TGTGCCAGCAGTATGGGACAGGGTCTCTACGAGCAGTACTTC. It is translated as CASSMGQGLYEQYF.

This clonotype was detected only once. This chain uses TRBV6-2 or TRBV6-3 with TRBJ2-5; D is perhaps TRBD2 (5 bases). Germline V lookup: CDR1 MNHEY, CDR2 SVGEGT. The CDR3 has 15 residues. Deletions cut 9 bases from V and 1 base from J, with 18 bases between. The CDR3 nucleotides read TGTGCCAGTGACGTGAGAGGGAATCGCCAAGAGACCCAGTACTTC. It specifies CASDVRGNRQETQYF.

This sequence joins TRBV15 and TRBJ2-3; no firm D call. CDR1 and CDR2 from the germline V gene are LNHNV and YYDKDF (reference sequence). V was trimmed by 0 bases and J by 0 bases, leaving 13 bases between them. This CDR3 region has 17 residues. CDR3 sequence (DNA): TGTGCCACCAGCAGAGATCTTGGGGATACTAGCACAGATACGCAGTATTTT. Protein: CATSRDLGDTSTDTQYF.

This sequence joins TRBV20-1 and TRBJ2-5, with D unresolved. Between the trimmed V and J ends, which lost 5 bases and 2 bases, there was a span of 15 bases. Germline lookup yields CDR1 DFQATT and CDR2 SNEGSKA (reference sequence). The CDR3 has 14 residues. For the CDR3, the DNA is TGCAGTGCTGAGACCACCTTGGGTCAAGAGACCCAGTACTTC. This codes for CSAETTLGQETQYF.

The rearrangement uses TRBV11-2 and TRBJ2-3, with 7 bases identical to TRBD1. Germline V gene lookup returns CDR1 SGHAT and CDR2 FQNNGV. The CDR3 contains 16 residues. V was clipped by 6 bases and J by 0 bases; unmatched bases: 9. CDR3 region: CASRTWDRASTDTQYF. For the CDR3, the DNA is TGTGCCAGCAGGACCTGGGACAGAGCAAGCACAGATACGCAGTATTTT.

The V call is TRBV12-3 or TRBV12-4, the J call TRBJ2-4; 7 nucleotides match TRBD1. This CDR3 is 17 amino acids long. The V gene end was trimmed by 5 bases and the J gene end by 0 bases; junction bases not matched to a gene: 10. The DNA for the CDR3 is TGTGCCAGCAGTCCCCCGCTGGGACAGCTAGCCAAAAACATTCAGTACTTC. Its translation is CASSPPLGQLAKNIQYF.